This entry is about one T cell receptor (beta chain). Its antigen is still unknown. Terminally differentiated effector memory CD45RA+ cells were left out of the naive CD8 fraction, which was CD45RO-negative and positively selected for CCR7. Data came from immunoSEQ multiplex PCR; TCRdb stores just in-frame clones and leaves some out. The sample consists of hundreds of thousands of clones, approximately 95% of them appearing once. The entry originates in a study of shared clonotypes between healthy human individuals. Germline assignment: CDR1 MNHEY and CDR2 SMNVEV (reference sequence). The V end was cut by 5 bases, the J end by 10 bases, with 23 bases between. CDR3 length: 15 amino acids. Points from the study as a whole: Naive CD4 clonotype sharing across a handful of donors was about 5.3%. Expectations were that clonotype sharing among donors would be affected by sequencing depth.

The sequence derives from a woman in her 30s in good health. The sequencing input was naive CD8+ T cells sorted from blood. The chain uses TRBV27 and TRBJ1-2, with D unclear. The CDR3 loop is CASSPNLSLSSYYTF. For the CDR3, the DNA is TGTGCCAGCAGTCCAAATCTCTCCCTATCCTCTTACTACACCTTC.